This T cell receptor (beta chain) is from a study of T cells after yellow fever vaccination. The study's findings and limits: Only a small proportion of the clonotypes turned up in both the CD4 and the CD8 compartments, likely arising from convergent recombination.

TCRdb analysed the 5' RACE reads with MiXCR anew, one entry per CDR3 protein. The sample yields 170,000 or so distinct CDR3 sequences, 6.2% seen once. In its sample, this clonotype was seen many times. Its antigen is currently unknown. V lost 0 bases and J lost 5; bases outside the gene matches: 0. This CDR3 contains 16 residues. The germline V gene encodes CDR1 LGHNA and CDR2 YNFKEQ. This chain connects TRBV4-2 to TRBJ2-2, with 13 bases aligning to TRBD2. This TCR derives from a man between 18 and 35 years old who received the YFV17D yellow fever vaccine. The sample here was CD4+ T cells sorted from PBMCs, taken on the day of the first yellow fever vaccination. CDR3 amino acids: CASSQELAGGTGELFF. CDR3 DNA: TGTGCCAGCAGCCAAGAACTAGCGGGGGGGACCGGGGAGCTGTTTTTT.